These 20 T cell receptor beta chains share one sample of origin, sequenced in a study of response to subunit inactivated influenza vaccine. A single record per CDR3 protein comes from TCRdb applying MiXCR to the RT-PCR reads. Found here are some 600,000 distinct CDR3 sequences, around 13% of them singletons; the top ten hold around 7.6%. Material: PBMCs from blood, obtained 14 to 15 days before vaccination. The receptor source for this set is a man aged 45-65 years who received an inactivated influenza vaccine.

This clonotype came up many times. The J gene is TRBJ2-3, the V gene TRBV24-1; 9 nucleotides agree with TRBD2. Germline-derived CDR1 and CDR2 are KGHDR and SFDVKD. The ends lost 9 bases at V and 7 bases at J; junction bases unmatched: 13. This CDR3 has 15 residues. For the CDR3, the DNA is TGTGCCACCGGACACCGGCGGGAGGGCCTCAATACGCAGTATTTT. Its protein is CATGHRREGLNTQYF.

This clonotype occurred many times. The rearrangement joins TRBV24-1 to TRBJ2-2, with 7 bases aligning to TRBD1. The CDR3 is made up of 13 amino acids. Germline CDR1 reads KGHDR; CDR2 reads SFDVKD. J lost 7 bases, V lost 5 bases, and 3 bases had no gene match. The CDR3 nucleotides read TGTGCCACCAGTGCGACAGGGATCGGGGAGCTGTTTTTT. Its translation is CATSATGIGELFF.

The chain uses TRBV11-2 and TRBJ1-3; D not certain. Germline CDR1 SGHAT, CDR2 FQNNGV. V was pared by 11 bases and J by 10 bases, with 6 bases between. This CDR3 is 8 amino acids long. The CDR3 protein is CALGTIYF. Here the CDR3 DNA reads TGTGCCCTCGGGACCATATATTTT.

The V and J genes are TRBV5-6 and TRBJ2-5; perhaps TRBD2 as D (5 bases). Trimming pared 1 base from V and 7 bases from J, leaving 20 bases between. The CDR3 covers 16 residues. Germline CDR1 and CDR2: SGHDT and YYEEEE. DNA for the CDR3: TGTGCCAGCAGCTTGTCAAAACGGAGGAGCGCCGGGACCCAGTACTTC. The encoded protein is CASSLSKRRSAGTQYF.

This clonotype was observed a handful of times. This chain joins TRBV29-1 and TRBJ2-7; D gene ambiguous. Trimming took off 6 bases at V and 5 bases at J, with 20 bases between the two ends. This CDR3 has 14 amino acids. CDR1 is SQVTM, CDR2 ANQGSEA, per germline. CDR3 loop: CSVLPRSGLDEQYF. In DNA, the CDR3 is TGCAGCGTCCTCCCCAGGTCGGGTTTGGACGAGCAGTACTTC.

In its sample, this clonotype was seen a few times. The CDR3 DNA sequence: TGCGCCAGCAGTCCGGCGGCTAGCGGGGGCCTCCACCAAGAGACCCAGTACTTC. Translated, it gives CASSPAASGGLHQETQYF. This chain links TRBV5-1 with TRBJ2-5; 10 bases map to TRBD2. Looked up from germline, CDR1 is SGHRS and CDR2 is YFSETQ. After removal of 5 bases from V and 0 bases from J, the junction contained 13 bases not matched to a gene. This CDR3 region has 18 residues.

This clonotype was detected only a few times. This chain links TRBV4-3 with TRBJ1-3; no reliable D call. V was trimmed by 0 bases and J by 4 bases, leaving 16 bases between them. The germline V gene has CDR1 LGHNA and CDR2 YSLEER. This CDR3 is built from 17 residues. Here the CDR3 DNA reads TGCGCCAGCAGCCAAGATCGGATCGGGGAACTAGGAAACACCATATATTTT. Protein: CASSQDRIGELGNTIYF.

CDR3 sequence reads: CATSWQGNTGELFF. In DNA, the CDR3 is TGTGCCACCTCTTGGCAGGGAAACACCGGGGAGCTGTTTTTT. The chain joins TRBV2 to TRBJ2-2; perhaps TRBD1 as D (5 bases). The V and J ends lost 10 bases and 2 bases respectively, with 14 bases between them. Germline V gene data show CDR1 as SNHLY and CDR2 as FYNNEI. This CDR3 spans 14 amino acids.

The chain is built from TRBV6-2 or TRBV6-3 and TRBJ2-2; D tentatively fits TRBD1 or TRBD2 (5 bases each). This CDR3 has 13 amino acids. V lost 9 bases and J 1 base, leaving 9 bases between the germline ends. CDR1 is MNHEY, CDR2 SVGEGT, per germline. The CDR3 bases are TGTGCCAGTGGGACCCAGAACACCGGGGAGCTGTTTTTT. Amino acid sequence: CASGTQNTGELFF.

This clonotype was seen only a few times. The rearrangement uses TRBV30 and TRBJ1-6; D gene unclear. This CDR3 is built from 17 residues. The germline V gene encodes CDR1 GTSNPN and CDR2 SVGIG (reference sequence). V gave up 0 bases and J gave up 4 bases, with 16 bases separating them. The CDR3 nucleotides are TGTGCCTGGAGTGTGGGCCGCCGGGGAAATTATAATTCACCCCTCCACTTT. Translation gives CAWSVGRRGNYNSPLHF.

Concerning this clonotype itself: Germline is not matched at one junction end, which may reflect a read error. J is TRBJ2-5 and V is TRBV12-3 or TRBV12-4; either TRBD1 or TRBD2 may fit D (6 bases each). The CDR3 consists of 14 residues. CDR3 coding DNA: TGTGCCAGCAGTTTGAGGGGGGCGGCGGAGACCCGGTACTTC. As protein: CASSLRGAAETRYF.

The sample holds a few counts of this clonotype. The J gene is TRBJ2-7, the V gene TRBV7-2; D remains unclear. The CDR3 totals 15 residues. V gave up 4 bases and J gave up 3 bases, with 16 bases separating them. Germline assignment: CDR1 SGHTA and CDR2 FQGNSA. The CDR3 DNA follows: TGTGCCAGCAGCTCCCAAAACGGACGGAACTACGAGCAGTACTTC. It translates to CASSSQNGRNYEQYF.

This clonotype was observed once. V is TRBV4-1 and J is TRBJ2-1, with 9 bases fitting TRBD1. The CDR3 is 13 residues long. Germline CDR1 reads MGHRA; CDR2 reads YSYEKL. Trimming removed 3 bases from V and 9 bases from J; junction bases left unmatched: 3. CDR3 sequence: CASSQGDRAEQFF. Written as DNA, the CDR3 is TGCGCCAGCAGCCAGGGGGACAGGGCTGAGCAGTTCTTC.

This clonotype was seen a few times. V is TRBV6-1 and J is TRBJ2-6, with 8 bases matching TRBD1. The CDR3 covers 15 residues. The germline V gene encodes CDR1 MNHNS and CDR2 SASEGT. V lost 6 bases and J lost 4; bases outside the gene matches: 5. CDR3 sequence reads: CASRFRGQGANVLTF. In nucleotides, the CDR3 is TGTGCCAGCAGGTTCAGGGGGCAAGGGGCCAACGTCCTGACTTTC.

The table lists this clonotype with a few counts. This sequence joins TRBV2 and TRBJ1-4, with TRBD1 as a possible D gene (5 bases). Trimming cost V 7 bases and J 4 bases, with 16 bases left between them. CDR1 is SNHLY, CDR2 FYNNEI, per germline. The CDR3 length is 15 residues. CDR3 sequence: CASKEGTGINEKLFF. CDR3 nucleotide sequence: TGTGCCAGCAAAGAGGGAACAGGAATTAATGAAAAACTGTTTTTT.

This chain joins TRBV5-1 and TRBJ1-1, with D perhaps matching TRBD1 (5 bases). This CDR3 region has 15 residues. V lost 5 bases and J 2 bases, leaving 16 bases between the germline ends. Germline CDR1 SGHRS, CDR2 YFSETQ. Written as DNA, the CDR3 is TGCGCCAGCAGAAAATCGGGGGGTCCCAACACTGAAGCTTTCTTT. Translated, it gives CASRKSGGPNTEAFF.

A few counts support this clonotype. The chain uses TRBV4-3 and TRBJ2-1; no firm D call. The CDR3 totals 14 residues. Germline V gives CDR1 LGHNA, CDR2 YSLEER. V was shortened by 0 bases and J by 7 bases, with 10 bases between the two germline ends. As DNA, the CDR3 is TGCGCCAGCAGCCAAGAAGGCGATAGTAATGAGCAGTTCTTC. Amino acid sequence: CASSQEGDSNEQFF.

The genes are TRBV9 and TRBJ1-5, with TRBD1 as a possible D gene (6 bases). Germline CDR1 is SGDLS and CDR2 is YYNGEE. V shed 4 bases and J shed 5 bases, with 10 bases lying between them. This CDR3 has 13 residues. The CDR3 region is CASSIEGDQPQHF. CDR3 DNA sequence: TGTGCCAGCAGCATTGAGGGGGATCAGCCCCAGCATTTT.

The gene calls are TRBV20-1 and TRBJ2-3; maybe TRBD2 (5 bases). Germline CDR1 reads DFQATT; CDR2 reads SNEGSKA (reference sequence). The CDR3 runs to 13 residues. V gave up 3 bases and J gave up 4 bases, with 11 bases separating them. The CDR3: CSASPDYPDTQYF. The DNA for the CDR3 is TGCAGTGCTAGTCCCGACTATCCAGATACGCAGTATTTT.

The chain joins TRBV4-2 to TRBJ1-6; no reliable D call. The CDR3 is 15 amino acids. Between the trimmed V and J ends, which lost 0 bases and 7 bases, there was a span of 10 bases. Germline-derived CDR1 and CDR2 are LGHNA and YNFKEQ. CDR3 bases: TGTGCCAGCAGCCAAGAGGCAGCCTCCAATTCACCCCTCCACTTT. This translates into CASSQEAASNSPLHF.